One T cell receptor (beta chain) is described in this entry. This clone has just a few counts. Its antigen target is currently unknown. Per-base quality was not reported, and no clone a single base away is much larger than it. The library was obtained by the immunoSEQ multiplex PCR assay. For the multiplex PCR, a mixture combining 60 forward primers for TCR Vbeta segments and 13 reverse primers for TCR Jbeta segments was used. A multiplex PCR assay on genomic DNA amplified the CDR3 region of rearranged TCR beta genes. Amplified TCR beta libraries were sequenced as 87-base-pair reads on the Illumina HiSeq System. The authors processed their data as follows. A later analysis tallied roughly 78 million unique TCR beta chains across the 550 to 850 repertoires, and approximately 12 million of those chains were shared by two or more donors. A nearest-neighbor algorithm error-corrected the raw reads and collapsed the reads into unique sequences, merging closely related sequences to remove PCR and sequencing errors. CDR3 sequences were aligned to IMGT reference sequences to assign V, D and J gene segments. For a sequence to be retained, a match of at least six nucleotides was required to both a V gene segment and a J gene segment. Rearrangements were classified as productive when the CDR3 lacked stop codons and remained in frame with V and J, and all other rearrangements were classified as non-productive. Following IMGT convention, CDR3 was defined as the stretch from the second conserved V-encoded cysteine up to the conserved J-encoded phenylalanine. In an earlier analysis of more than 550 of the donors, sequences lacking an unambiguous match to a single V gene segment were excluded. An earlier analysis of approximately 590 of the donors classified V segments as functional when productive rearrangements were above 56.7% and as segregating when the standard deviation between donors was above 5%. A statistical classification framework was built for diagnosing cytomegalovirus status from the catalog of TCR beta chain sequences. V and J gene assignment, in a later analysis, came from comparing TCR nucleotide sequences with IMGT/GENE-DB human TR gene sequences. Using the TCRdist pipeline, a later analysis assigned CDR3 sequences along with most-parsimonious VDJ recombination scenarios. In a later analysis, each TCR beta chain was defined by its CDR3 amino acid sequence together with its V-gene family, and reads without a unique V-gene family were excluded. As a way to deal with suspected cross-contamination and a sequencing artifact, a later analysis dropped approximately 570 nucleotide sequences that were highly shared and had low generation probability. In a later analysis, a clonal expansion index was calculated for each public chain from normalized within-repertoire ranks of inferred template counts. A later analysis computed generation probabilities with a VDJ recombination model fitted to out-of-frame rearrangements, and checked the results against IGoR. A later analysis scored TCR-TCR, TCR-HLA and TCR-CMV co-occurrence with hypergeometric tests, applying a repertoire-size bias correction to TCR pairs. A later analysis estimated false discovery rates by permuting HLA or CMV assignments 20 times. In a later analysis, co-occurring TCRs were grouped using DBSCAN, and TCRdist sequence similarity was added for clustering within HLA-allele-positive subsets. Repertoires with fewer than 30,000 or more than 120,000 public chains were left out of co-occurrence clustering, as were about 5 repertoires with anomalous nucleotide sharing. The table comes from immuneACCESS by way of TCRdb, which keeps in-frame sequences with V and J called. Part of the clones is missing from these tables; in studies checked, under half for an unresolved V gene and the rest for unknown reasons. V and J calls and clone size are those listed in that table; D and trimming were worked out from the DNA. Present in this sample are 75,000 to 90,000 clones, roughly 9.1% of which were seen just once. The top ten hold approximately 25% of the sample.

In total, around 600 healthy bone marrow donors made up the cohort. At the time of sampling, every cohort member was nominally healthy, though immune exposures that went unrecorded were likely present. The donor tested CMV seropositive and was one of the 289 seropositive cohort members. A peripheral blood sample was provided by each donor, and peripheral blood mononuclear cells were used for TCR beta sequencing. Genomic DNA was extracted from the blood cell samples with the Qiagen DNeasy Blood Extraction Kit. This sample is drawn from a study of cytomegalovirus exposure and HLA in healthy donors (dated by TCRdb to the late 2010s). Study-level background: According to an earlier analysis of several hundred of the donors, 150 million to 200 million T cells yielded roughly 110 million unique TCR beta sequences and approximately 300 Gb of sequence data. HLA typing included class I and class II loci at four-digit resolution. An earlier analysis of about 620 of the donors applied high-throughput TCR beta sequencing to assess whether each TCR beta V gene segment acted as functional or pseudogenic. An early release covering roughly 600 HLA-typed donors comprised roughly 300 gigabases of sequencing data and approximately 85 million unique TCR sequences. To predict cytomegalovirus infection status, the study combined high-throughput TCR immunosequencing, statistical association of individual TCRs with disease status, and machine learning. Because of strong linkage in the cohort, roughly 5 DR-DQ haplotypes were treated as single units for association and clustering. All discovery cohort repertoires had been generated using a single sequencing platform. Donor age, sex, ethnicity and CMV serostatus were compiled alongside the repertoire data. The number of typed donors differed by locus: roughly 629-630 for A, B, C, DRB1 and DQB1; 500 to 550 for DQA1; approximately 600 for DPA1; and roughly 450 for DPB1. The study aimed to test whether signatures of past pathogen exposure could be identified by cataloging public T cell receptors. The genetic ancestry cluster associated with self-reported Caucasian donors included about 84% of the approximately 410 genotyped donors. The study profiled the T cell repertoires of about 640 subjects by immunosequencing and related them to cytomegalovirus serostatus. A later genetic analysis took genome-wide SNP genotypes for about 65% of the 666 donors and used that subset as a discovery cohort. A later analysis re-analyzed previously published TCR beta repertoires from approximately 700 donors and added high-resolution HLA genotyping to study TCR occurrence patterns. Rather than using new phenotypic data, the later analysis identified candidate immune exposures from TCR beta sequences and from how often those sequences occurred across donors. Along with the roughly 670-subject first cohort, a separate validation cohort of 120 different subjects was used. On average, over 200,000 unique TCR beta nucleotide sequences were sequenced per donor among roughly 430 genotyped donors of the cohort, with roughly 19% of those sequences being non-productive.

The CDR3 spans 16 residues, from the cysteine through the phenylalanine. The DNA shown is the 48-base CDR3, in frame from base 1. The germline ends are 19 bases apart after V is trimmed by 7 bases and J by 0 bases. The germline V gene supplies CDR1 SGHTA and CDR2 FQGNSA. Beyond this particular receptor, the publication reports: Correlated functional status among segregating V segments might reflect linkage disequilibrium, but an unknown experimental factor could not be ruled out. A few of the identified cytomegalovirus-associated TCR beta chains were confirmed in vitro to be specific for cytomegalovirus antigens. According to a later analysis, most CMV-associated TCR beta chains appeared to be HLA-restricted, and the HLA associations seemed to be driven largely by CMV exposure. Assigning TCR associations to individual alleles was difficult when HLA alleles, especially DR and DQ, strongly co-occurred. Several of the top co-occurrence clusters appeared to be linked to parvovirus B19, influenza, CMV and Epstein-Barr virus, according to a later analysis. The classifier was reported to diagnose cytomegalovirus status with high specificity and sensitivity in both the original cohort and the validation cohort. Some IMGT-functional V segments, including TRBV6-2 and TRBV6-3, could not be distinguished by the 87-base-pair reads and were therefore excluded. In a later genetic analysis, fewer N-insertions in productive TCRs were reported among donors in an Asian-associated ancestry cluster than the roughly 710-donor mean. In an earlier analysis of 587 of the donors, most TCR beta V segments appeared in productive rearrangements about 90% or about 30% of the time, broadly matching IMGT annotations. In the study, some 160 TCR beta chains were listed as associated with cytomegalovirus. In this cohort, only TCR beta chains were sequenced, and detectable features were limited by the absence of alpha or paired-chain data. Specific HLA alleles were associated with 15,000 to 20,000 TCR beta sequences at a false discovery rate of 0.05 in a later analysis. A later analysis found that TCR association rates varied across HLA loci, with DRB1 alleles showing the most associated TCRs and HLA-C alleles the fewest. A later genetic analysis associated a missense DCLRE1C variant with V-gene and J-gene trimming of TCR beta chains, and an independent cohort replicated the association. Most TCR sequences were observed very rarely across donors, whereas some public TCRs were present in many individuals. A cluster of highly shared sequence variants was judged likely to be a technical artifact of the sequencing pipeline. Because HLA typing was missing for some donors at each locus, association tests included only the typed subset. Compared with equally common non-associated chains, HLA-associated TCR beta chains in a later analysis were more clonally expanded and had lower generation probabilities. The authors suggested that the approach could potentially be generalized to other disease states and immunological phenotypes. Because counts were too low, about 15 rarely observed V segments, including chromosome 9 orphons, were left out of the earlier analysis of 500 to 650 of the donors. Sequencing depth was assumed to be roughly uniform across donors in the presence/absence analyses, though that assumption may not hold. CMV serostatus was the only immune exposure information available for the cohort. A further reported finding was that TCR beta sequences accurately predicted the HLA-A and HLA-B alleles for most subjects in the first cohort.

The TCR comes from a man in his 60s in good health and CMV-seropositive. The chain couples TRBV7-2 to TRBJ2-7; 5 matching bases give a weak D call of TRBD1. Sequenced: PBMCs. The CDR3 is CASTLLRTDSSYEQYF. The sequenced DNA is TGTGCCAGCACCCTCCTTCGTACAGACAGCTCCTACGAGCAGTACTTC.